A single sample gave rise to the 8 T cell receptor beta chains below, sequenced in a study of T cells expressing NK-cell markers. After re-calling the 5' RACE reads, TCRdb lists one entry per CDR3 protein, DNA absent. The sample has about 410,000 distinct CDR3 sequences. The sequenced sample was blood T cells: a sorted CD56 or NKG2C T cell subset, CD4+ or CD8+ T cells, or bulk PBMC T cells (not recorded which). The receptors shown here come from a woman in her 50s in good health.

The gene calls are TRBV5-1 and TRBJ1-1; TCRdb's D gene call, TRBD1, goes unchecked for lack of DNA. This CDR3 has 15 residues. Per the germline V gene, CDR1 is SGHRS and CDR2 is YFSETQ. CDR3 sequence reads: CASSVQGGRYTEAFF.

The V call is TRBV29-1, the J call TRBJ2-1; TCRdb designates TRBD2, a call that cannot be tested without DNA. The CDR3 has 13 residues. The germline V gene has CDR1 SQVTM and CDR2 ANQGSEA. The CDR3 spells CSGGRAGYNEQFF.

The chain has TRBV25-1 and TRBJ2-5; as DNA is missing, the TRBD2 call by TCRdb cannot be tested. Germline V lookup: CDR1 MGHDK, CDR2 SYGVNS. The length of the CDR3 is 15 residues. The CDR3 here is CASSEGGGGRETQYF.

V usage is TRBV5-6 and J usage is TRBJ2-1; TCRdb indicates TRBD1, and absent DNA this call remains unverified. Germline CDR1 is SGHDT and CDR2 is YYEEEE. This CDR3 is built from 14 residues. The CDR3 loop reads CASSGGTAYNEQFF.

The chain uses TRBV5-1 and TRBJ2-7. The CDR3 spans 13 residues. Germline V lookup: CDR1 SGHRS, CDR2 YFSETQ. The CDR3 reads CASSSELGNEQYF.

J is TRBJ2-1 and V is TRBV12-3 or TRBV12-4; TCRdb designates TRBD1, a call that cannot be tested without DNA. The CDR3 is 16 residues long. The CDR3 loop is CASSLARRTVYNEQFF.

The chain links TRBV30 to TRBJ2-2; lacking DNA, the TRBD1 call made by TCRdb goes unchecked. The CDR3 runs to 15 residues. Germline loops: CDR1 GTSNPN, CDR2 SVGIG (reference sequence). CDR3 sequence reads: CAWRRGLTYTGELFF. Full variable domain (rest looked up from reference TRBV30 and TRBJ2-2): SQTIHQWPATLVQPVGSPLSLECTVEGTSNPNLYWYRQAAGRGLQLLFYSVGIGQISSEVPQNLSASRPQDRQFILSSKKLLLSDSGFYLCAWRRGLTYTGELFFGEGSRLTVL.

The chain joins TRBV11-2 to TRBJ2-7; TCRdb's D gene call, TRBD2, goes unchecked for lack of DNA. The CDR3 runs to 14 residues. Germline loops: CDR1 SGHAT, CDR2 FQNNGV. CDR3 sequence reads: CASSLGRQAYEQYF.